This T cell receptor beta chain was found in a study of post-analysis software for immune sequencing data. Overall study context: Multiple sclerosis in the patients followed relapsing-remitting, secondary progressive and progressive-relapsing courses.

Libraries were made from TCR beta cDNA, and they carried unique molecular identifiers. Yield was approximately 500,000 cDNA molecules from around 1 to 9.1 million T cells. TCRdb analysed the PCR reads with MiXCR anew, one entry per CDR3 protein. The table lists around 770,000 distinct CDR3 sequences, 40% to 55% of them singletons. About this clonotype itself: Its specificity is not known.

Germline loops: CDR1 SEHNR, CDR2 FQNEAQ (reference sequence). V was pared by 0 bases and J by 3 bases, with 9 bases between. CDR3 length: 15 amino acids. Study-wide results and limits: When patients were compared with controls, a handful of TRBV segments were more frequent, TRBV5-6, TRBV5-1 and TRBV20-1 among them. Comparison with controls showed significantly lower normalized Chao1 diversity in multiple sclerosis patients.

This chain links TRBV7-9 with TRBJ1-5; D is perhaps TRBD1 (5 bases). This TCR was recovered from a girl aged 10-17 years with multiple sclerosis. The source material was blood. The CDR3 DNA is TGTGCCAGCAGCTTAGCGCGCGGGACCAATCAGCCCCAGCATTTT. It translates to CASSLARGTNQPQHF.